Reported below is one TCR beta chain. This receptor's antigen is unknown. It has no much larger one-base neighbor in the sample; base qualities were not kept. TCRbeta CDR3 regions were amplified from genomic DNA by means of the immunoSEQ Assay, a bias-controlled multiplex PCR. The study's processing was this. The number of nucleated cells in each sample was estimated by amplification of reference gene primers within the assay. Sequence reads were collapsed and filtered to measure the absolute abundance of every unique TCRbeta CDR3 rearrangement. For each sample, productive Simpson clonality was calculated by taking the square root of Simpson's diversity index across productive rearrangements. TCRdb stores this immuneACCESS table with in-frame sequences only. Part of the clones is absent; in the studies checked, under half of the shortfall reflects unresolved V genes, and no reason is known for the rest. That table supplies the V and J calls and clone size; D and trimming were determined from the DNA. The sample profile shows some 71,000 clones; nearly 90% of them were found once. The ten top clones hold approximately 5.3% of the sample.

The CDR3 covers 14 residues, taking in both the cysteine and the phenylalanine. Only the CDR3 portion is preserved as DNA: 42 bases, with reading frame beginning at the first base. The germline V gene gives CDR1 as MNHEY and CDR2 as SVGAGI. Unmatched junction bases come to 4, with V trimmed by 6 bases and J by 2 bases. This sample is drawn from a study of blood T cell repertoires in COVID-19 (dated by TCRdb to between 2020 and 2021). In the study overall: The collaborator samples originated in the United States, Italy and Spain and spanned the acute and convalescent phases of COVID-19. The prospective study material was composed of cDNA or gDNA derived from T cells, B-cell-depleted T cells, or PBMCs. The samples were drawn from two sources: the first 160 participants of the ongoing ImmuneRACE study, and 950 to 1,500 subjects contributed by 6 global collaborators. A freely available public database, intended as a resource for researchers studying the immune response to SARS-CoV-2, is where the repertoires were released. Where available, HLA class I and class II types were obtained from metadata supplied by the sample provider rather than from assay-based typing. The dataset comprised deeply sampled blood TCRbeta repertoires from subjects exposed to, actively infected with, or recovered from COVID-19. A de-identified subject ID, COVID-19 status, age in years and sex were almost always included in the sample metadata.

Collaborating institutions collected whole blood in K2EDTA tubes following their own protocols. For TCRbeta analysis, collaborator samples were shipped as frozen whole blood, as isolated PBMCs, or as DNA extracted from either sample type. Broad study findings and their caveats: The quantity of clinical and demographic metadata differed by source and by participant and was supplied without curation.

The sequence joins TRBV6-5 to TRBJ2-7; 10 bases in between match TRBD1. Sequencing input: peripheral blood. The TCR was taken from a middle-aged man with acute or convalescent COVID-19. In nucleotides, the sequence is TGTGCCAGCAGGGGGACAGGGGCGGCCTACGAGCAGTACTTC. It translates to CASRGTGAAYEQYF.